A single sample gave rise to the 19 T cell receptor beta chains below, sequenced in a study of T cells in Graves' hyperthyroidism and ophthalmopathy. From RNA transcripts, TCR beta CDR3 regions were amplified. When the TCR CDR3 underwent first-round RT-PCR, the HTBI primer set was used. TCRdb reprocessed the multiplex PCR reads with MiXCR, giving one entry per CDR3 protein. The data show 500,000 to 650,000 distinct CDR3 sequences, with over 15% seen just once and approximately 15% held by the top ten. The sequenced sample was blood. These receptors were obtained from a woman in her late teens or twenties with Graves' ophthalmopathy.

This clonotype was recorded at least ten times. The gene calls are TRBV12-3 or TRBV12-4 and TRBJ2-7, with a tentative D call TRBD1 (5 bases). The CDR3 length is 13 residues. V lost 6 bases and J lost 5, with 14 bases in between. CDR3 protein: CASRFQGSHEQYF. Written as DNA, the CDR3 is TGTGCCAGCAGATTCCAGGGATCGCACGAGCAGTACTTC.

This clonotype has a count of ten or more. This chain joins TRBV12-3 or TRBV12-4 and TRBJ2-5; TRBD1 might be the D (6 bases). Trimming removed 2 bases at V and 4 bases at J, with 11 bases between. CDR3 length: 14 residues. The CDR3 nucleotides read TGTGCCAGCAGTTTACAGGGGCCTCGAGAGACCCAGTACTTC. Translating it yields CASSLQGPRETQYF.

This clonotype was counted only a few times. The genes are TRBV24-1 and TRBJ1-2, with D maybe TRBD1 (5 bases). Trimming shortened V by 5 bases and J by 6 bases, and 12 bases separated the two germline ends. The CDR3 runs to 13 residues. The V gene's germline CDR1 is KGHDR and CDR2 SFDVKD. This CDR3 is CATSGDSTDGYTF. As DNA, the CDR3 is TGTGCCACCAGTGGCGACTCGACAGATGGCTACACCTTC.

This clonotype was seen repeatedly, ten times or more. The CDR3 region is CASSFGQGLLNTEAFF. As DNA, the CDR3 is TGCGCCAGCAGCTTCGGACAGGGGCTTTTGAACACTGAAGCTTTCTTT. The chain is built from TRBV5-1 and TRBJ1-1, with TRBD1 identical over 9 bases. CDR3 length: 16 residues. CDR1 is SGHRS and CDR2 is YFSETQ in the germline V gene. V trimming: 2 bases; J trimming: 0 bases; junction bases outside the gene matches: 5.

This clonotype has at least ten counts. The chain has TRBV6-1 and TRBJ2-7, with D maybe TRBD1 (6 bases). This CDR3 comprises 15 residues. Trimming removed 5 bases at V and 2 bases at J, with 16 bases between. In germline, CDR1 is MNHNS, CDR2 SASEGT. In DNA form, the CDR3 reads TGTGCCAGCAGTACTACGACAGGCGCGCCCTACGAGCAGTACTTC. This gives the protein CASSTTTGAPYEQYF.

The rearrangement links TRBV7-9 to TRBJ2-2; a possible D gene is TRBD2 (6 bases). Germline V gene data show CDR1 as SEHNR and CDR2 as FQNEAQ (reference sequence). Trimming took off 5 bases at V and 8 bases at J, with 18 bases between the two ends. The length of the CDR3 is 15 residues. This chain's CDR3 is CASSKTVGGLGELFF. CDR3 in DNA: TGTGCCAGCAGCAAGACTGTGGGGGGTTTAGGGGAGCTGTTTTTT.

As concerns this clonotype: A much bigger clone sits one base away, suggesting this may be a read error. The genes are TRBV7-3 and TRBJ1-6; unclear D gene. CDR1 and CDR2 (germline): SGHTA, FQGTGA. The CDR3 is made up of 13 amino acids. In nucleotides, the CDR3 is TGTGCCAGCAGCGCTACGGGGAATTCACCCCCCCACTTT. Amino acid sequence: CASSATGNSPPHF.

This clonotype was counted at least ten times. V and J are TRBV5-1 and TRBJ2-3; 15 positions agree with TRBD2. V shed 3 bases, J shed 4 bases, and the junction held 3 bases outside the gene matches. Looked up from germline, CDR1 is SGHRS and CDR2 is YFSETQ. The CDR3 is 16 amino acids. The CDR3 here is CASSSRTSGGADTQYF. The CDR3 region has the DNA TGCGCCAGCAGCTCCAGGACTAGCGGGGGGGCAGATACGCAGTATTTT. The whole variable domain, remainder taken from reference TRBV5-1 and TRBJ2-3, is KAGVTQTPRYLIKTRGQQVTLSCSPISGHRSVSWYQQTPGQGLQFLFEYFSETQRNKGNFPGRFSGRQFSNSRSEMNVSTLELGDSALYLCASSSRTSGGADTQYFGPGTRLTVL.

This clonotype appeared many times. The rearrangement uses TRBV7-9 and TRBJ2-7; TRBD1 aligns across 9 bases. CDR1 and CDR2 from the germline V gene are SEHNR and FQNEAQ (reference sequence). J was trimmed by 1 base and V by 8 bases; bases with no gene match: 12. This CDR3 has 16 residues. CDR3 amino acids: CASQAIGQGPSYEQYF. The CDR3 nucleotides are TGTGCCAGCCAAGCGATCGGACAGGGGCCTTCCTACGAGCAGTACTTC.

The chain links TRBV3-1 to TRBJ2-7; unclear D gene. This CDR3 spans 15 amino acids. Per germline, CDR1 LGHDT and CDR2 YNNKEL (reference sequence). V was shortened by 0 bases and J by 0 bases, with 9 bases between the two germline ends. CDR3 sequence: CASSQDLRSSYEQYF. CDR3 bases: TGTGCCAGCAGCCAAGATTTGAGGAGCTCCTACGAGCAGTACTTC.

This clonotype was counted a few times. The chain has TRBV6-1 and TRBJ1-5; TRBD1 is a possible D gene (5 bases). V was pared by 7 bases and J by 3 bases, with 13 bases between. This CDR3 has 14 amino acids. Germline V gene data show CDR1 as MNHNS and CDR2 as SASEGT. CDR3 sequence: CASTSRQYNQPQHF. CDR3 coding DNA: TGTGCCAGCACATCTCGACAGTACAATCAGCCCCAGCATTTT.

This clonotype was counted at least ten times. V and J are TRBV24-1 and TRBJ2-1; TRBD1 aligns across 8 bases. Per germline, CDR1 KGHDR and CDR2 SFDVKD. CDR3 size: 16 residues. Unmatched junction bases numbered 4, after V lost 2 bases and J lost 2 bases. Written as DNA, the CDR3 is TGTGCCACCAGTGATTCCGGGACAGGCGCCTACAATGAGCAGTTCTTC. It specifies CATSDSGTGAYNEQFF.

Concerning this clonotype: At one end the junction does not follow the germline gene, possibly because of a read error. The genes are TRBV4-3 and TRBJ2-3, with D hard to call. The CDR3 sequence is 15 residues long. Germline lookup yields CDR1 LGHNA and CDR2 YSLEER. The CDR3 DNA is TGCGCCGGCAGCCAAGGTGGCAGGTTTACAGATACGCAGTATTTT. Amino acids: CAGSQGGRFTDTQYF.

V is TRBV9 and J is TRBJ1-2; the match to TRBD1 covers 9 bases. V was pared by 0 bases and J by 8 bases, with 8 bases of the junction left unmatched. The CDR3 runs to 15 residues. Germline-derived CDR1 and CDR2 are SGDLS and YYNGEE. The DNA for the CDR3 is TGTGCCAGCAGCGTAGATTGGACAGGGGTATACGGCTACACCTTC. This translates into CASSVDWTGVYGYTF.

This clonotype has at least ten counts. The CDR3 sequence: CARTDTQYF. The CDR3 region has the DNA TGTGCCCGCACAGATACGCAGTATTTT. The chain uses TRBV28 and TRBJ2-3; D gene ambiguous. The germline CDR1 and CDR2 sequences are MDHEN and SYDVKM. The CDR3 contains 9 residues. The V gene lost 11 bases and the J gene lost 1 base, with 1 base spanning the gap.

The genes are TRBV20-1 and TRBJ1-5, with D tentatively TRBD1 (6 bases). CDR1 DFQATT and CDR2 SNEGSKA come from the germline V gene (reference sequence). The length of the CDR3 is 17 residues. V was pared by 6 bases and J by 8 bases, with 29 bases between. CDR3 in DNA: TGCAGTGCAGAGGTGGCCACGGGGCGAGGGGGTAGGGAGCCCCAGCATTTT. Amino acid sequence: CSAEVATGRGGREPQHF.

This clonotype was seen repeatedly, ten times or more. The rearrangement joins TRBV3-1 to TRBJ2-3; unclear D gene. Germline assignment: CDR1 LGHDT and CDR2 YNNKEL (reference sequence). V lost 0 bases and J lost 1, with 5 bases in between. The CDR3 has 14 residues. In nucleotides, the CDR3 is TGTGCCAGCAGCCAAGAAAGCGGCACAGATACGCAGTATTTT. Protein: CASSQESGTDTQYF.

A note on this clonotype: The junction does not match germline at one end; this may be a read error. This chain connects TRBV5-5 to TRBJ1-3, with 11 bases aligning to TRBD1. Germline V gene data show CDR1 as SGHKS and CDR2 as YYEKEE (reference sequence). CDR3 length equals 16 residues. The CDR3 loop reads CASSYVGQGGGNTIYF. CDR3 bases: TGCGCCAGCAGCTACGTGGGACAGGGGGGTGGAAACACCATATATTTT.

This clonotype has ten or more counts. V is TRBV30 and J is TRBJ2-6; D unclear. This CDR3 region has 15 residues. From germline, CDR1 is GTSNPN and CDR2 SVGIG (reference sequence). Trimming shortened V by 3 bases and J by 4 bases, and 13 bases separated the two germline ends. The CDR3: CAWRVLVVGANVLTF. The CDR3 DNA reads TGTGCCTGGAGAGTCCTGGTGGTAGGGGCCAACGTCCTGACTTTC.